This paragraph covers one T cell receptor beta chain sequence. This clonotype registers as medium-sized (0.01 to 0.1%) by frequency; no count is noted. There is no known antigen for this receptor. The sample originates from a study of T cell clusters in autoimmune cytopenias (dated by TCRdb to between 2017 and 2020). Broadly, across the study: A mean age of around 50 years and a median age of 59 years were recorded for the healthy donor controls, of whom 22 of 43 were female. Per sample, TRB sequencing gave a median depth of approximately 54,000 reads and a median of 2,350 distinct TRB clonotypes. TRB and IGH repertoires from peripheral blood were sequenced in autoimmune cytopenia patients at active disease and during treatment follow-up, with healthy, CLL and autoimmune hepatitis controls included alongside. The goal of the study was to find out whether patients with autoimmune cytopenia have a disease-specific immune repertoire signature that could be used as a blood-based biomarker. For primary cytopenia, 25 age-matched healthy donors were used as controls, and for secondary cytopenia, 14 to 15 age-matched CLL patients were used as controls. Repertoires from autoimmune hepatitis patients were compared with those of about two dozen healthy donors matched for age and sex.

Results and caveats for the whole study, not just this receptor: GLIPH suggested that primary autoimmune cytopenia patients lacked physiological T cell clusters: 45 to 55 clusters were exclusive to healthy donors versus some 16 exclusive to patients. TRB repertoire shifts, with less even repertoires observed in secondary cytopenia and CLL, were mostly attributed to lymphoma bias rather than autoimmunity. The cluster-lack signature was not observed for secondary cytopenia versus CLL, as the signature was apparently masked by the dominant lymphoma-associated repertoire. Healthy donors had almost three times as many exclusive TRB clusters as active autoimmune hepatitis patients, a finding consistent with an autoimmunity-wide signature. The T cell clusters were defined only in silico, and the functional role of the clusters was left to be validated experimentally.

TRB rearrangements were amplified by multiplex PCR following a touch-down protocol, with the TRB-A and TRB-B primer pools mixed in one tube. Illumina adapters and sample indices were added to the amplicons through two consecutive PCR reactions performed with Phusion HS II polymerase. After gel purification with the NucleoSpin Gel and PCR Clean-up kit, the amplicons were quantified by Qubit and checked for quality on an Agilent 2100 Bioanalyzer. Sequencing of the libraries was done on an Illumina MiSeq with 600-cycle, single-indexed, paired-end runs. On the study's bioinformatics: MiXCR version 2.1.12, together with the default MiXCR reference library, was used to align and assemble the TRB reads. Each unique CDR3 nucleotide sequence defined a clone, and only productive sequences with at least two reads were analysed. Repertoire diversity was assessed by alpha-parameterized diversity profiles (alpha 0 to 5), including Shannon (alpha 1) and Simpson (alpha 2) indices, computed with an R script. The tcR package was used to compute combinatorial TRB VJ usage, and cohorts were compared on this usage by principal component analysis with ade4. GLIPH was used to cluster TCRbeta CDR3s in pairs of cohorts matched for age and read depth, and a Wilcoxon test was used to compare cluster frequencies. TCRdb reprocessed the reads; each CDR3 protein sequence makes one entry, and DNA is unavailable. What appears here as the V and J calls and clone size reflects TCRdb's work, not the paper's. This sample's table has entries for 2,000 to 2,500 distinct CDR3 sequences. The ten largest account for 5.5% to 7.5% of the sample.

Per sample, 250 ng of peripheral blood genomic DNA, approximately 37,500 genome equivalents, was used for TRB amplification. From cysteine to phenylalanine, the CDR3 is 15 amino acids long. No DNA sequence was recorded. In the germline V gene, CDR1 corresponds to MNHNS and CDR2 to SASEGT. The same specimen was also included in a second study, on T cell repertoires in aging, cancer and after chemotherapy. As described in the second report: Six donor age groups were covered, ranging from 30 or younger up to 70 or older, and each group contained at least three individuals. Healthy donor control TCR repertoires were recorded over several months to years and showed clear clonal overlap across re-sampling. In total, the full dataset held millions of TCR reads. Untreated patients with hematological or solid cancers showed significantly lower blood TCR diversity and higher clonality than age-matched healthy donors. In healthy donors, the decline in TCR diversity with age was mainly due to loss of richness, whereas in cancer patients loss of evenness also played a role. Median generation probability increased over the chemotherapy interval in both cancer cohorts, suggesting repertoire reconstitution through rebound thymic output. According to the authors, the repertoire data do not allow conclusions to be drawn about immunological memory after chemotherapy. To look at immunoaging and at how T cells reconstitute after chemotherapy, the study profiled TCR beta repertoires in peripheral blood from both healthy donors and cancer patients. Alongside approximately 95 healthy donors serving as a reference group, the cohort included roughly 220 cancer patients, of whom more than 90 had hematological cancers and about 130 had solid cancers. Processing of the TRB sequences was carried out with MiXCR versions 2.12 and 3.0.5. The repertoire metrics were Shannon diversity, evenness, clonality (calculated as one minus evenness), and diversity profiles parameterized by alpha from 0 to 5. Generation probabilities of clones in paired pre- and post-chemotherapy samples were computed with the IGoR algorithm.

The source is a human donor in good health. Recombination connected TRBV6-1 to TRBJ1-5; as DNA is missing, the TRBD1 call by TCRdb cannot be tested. Sequences were obtained from peripheral blood. The CDR3: CASRVTGTSNQPQHF.